This T cell receptor (beta chain) derives from a study of CD8+ T cells in alopecia areata. Treatment in this sample: oral pan-JAK inhibitor, 5-10 mg twice daily. V gave up 4 bases and J gave up 1 base; unmatched junction bases: 6. The CDR3 consists of 16 residues. Germline-derived CDR1 and CDR2 are MDHEN and SYDVKM. Once RNA had been extracted, it was reverse transcribed into cDNA to act as the sequencing template. Data came from immunoSEQ multiplex PCR; TCRdb stores just in-frame clones and leaves some out. The repertoire includes about 120,000 clones, 50% to 55% of them detected once, and approximately 0.46% sits in the top ten.

The clonotype was recovered from a human donor with alopecia areata. The input for sequencing was CD4+ T cells sorted from blood, taken at week 4, from a patient treated with tofacitinib. This chain joins TRBV28 and TRBJ1-1; TRBD1 aligns across 10 bases. The CDR3: CASSSPGQGGNTEAFF. CDR3 bases: TGTGCCAGCAGTTCCCCCGGACAGGGGGGGAACACTGAAGCTTTCTTT. The full variable domain, completed using reference TRBV28 and TRBJ1-1, is DVKVTQSSRYLVKRTGEKVFLECVQDMDHENMFWYRQDPGLGLRLIYFSYDVKMKEKGDIPEGYSVSREKKERFSLILESASTNQTSMYLCASSSPGQGGNTEAFFGQGTRLTVV.